This T cell receptor beta chain was observed in a study of blood T cells in healthy people across ages. The ends were cut back, 1 base at V and 6 bases at J, with 16 bases in the middle. This CDR3 spans 15 amino acids. From germline, CDR1 is LNHNV and CDR2 YYDKDF (reference sequence). A second PCR, run for about 6 to 11 cycles, used a sample-barcoded 5' primer plus a J-beta primer mix. MiXCR, run by TCRdb on the 5' RACE reads, gives a single entry per CDR3 protein. The sample records 1,800,000 or so distinct CDR3 sequences, 39% being singletons. The sequenced sample consisted of blood. The sequence was obtained from a human donor in good health. V is TRBV15 and J is TRBJ2-7; D not resolved. Here the CDR3 reads CATSRALSGSLEQYF. In DNA form, the CDR3 reads TGTGCCACCAGCAGAGCCCTTTCTGGCAGCCTCGAGCAGTACTTC.